These T cell receptor beta chains were read from a single sample in a study of blood T cell repertoires in COVID-19. Here immunoSEQ multiplex PCR was the method, and the copy in TCRdb shows in-frame clones only, minus some. The sample shows around 67,000 clones, 70% to 90% of them seen only once. The sequenced sample consisted of peripheral blood. Source of these receptors: a woman older than 75 with active or convalescent COVID-19. Both conserved end residues are part of each CDR3. A D gene is named only where the DNA matches it firmly. A row's size may be missing; if present it is once, few, many or a size class.

TRBJ1-2 | TRBD1 | few | TRBV7-9 | CASSLPGTASYGYTF
TRBJ2-3 | TRBD2 | NA | TRBV2 | CASSAGLAGGTDTQYF
TRBJ1-2 | NA | few | TRBV7-9 | CASSLGPPTGGYTF
TRBJ2-5 | NA | NA | TRBV4-3 | CASSQAWGLGEETQYF
TRBJ2-5 | NA | NA | TRBV10-3 | CAISARETQYF
TRBJ1-1 | NA | once | TRBV25-1 | CASSGKQGGWTEAFF
TRBJ2-3 | TRBD2 | once | TRBV5-1 | CASSELAGGLTDTQYF
TRBJ2-7 | NA | NA | TRBV13 | CASSFYGSYEQYF
TRBJ1-4 | NA | NA | TRBV4-2 | CASSQDRDLRGEKLFF
TRBJ2-5 | TRBD2 | NA | TRBV4-3 | CASSRETYRLAPQTQYF
TRBJ1-1 | NA | NA | TRBV30 | CAWSVRGRRTNTEAFF
TRBJ1-2 | TRBD1 | NA | TRBV29-1 | CSGGQGANGYTF
TRBJ2-2 | TRBD1 | NA | TRBV5-1 | CASSPWTGGVPNTGELFF
TRBJ2-1 | NA | NA | TRBV4-3 | CASSQGPGLHNEQFF
TRBJ2-5 | TRBD2 | NA | TRBV5-6 | CASSSVGEGETQYF
TRBJ2-7 | TRBD2 | NA | TRBV7-2 | CASSLRTSGRGKAYEQYF
TRBJ2-5 | TRBD2 | NA | TRBV5-1 | CASSPIGGGQETQYF
TRBJ1-2 | NA | once | TRBV7-9 | CASSLALTPVPYGYTF
TRBJ1-4 | TRBD1 | few | TRBV7-9 | CASSLQTGESEKLFF
TRBJ2-1 | NA | NA | TRBV9 | CASSVAGNYNEQFF
TRBJ1-2 | NA | NA | TRBV5-8 | CASSLIGANYGYTF
TRBJ2-2 | TRBD1 | NA | TRBV6-5 | CASTENRGTGELFF
TRBJ1-2 | NA | NA | TRBV6-5 | CASRPPRDYGYTF
TRBJ1-6 | NA | NA | TRBV6-6 | CASSPKAKNSPLHF
TRBJ1-1 | NA | NA | TRBV6-5 | CASSYGLHNTEAFF
TRBJ2-1 | NA | NA | TRBV7-3 | CASSLSTTGTYNEQFF
TRBJ1-2 | TRBD1 | few | TRBV29-1 | CSVEDYGAQGSNYGYTF
TRBJ2-5 | TRBD1 | NA | TRBV6-2/TRBV6-3 | CASSYHRGQETQYF
TRBJ1-1 | NA | NA | TRBV6-5 | CASGFVGRNTEAFF
TRBJ1-2 | TRBD1 | NA | TRBV7-3 | CASSSGQVLGYTF
TRBJ1-2 | TRBD1 | NA | TRBV7-2 | CASSPNRGPGYTF
TRBJ2-1 | TRBD2 | NA | TRBV6-2/TRBV6-3 | CASSYEGVGGGAYNEQFF
TRBJ2-2 | TRBD2 | few | TRBV29-1 | CSVEGLAGGQGTGELFF
TRBJ2-3 | NA | few | TRBV5-1 | CASAPGYTDTQYF
TRBJ1-5 | NA | NA | TRBV27 | CASRSSGNQPQHF
TRBJ1-2 | TRBD1 | NA | TRBV19 | CASSIQGARGYTF
TRBJ2-2 | NA | NA | TRBV9 | CASSPTVTGELFF
TRBJ2-7 | TRBD1 | few | TRBV7-9 | CASSLYSGQGVYEQYF
TRBJ2-3 | NA | NA | TRBV11-3 | CASGQASTDTQYF
TRBJ1-2 | TRBD1 | NA | TRBV30 | CAWSAGGINYGYTF
TRBJ1-2 | TRBD1 | few | TRBV7-3 | CASSSLDRGQGYTF
TRBJ1-1 | NA | NA | TRBV19 | CASRWRQVNTEAFF
TRBJ1-3 | TRBD1 | once | TRBV5-1 | CASSADRGPGNTIYF
TRBJ2-7 | TRBD1 | medium-sized | TRBV11-2 | CASSSRDRDSYEQYF
TRBJ1-4 | NA | NA | TRBV6-6 | CASSHSWFERDGNNEKLFF